The 17 T cell receptor beta chains below come from one sample, sequenced in a study of T cell clonotyping in hematopoietic cell transplantation. Time point defined: recipient sample about 28 days before transplant, after cytoreduction. Sequenced by immunoSEQ multiplex PCR; TCRdb stores in-frame clones only, minus some. Altogether roughly 30,000 clones are present, about 93% being singletons, with the ten largest covering more than 2%. Sequenced material: peripheral blood mononuclear cells, taken before stem cell transplant. All receptors come from a man in his forties or fifties with acute myeloid leukemia. Some clones in this sample may be carry-over from other donors' samples.

The V and J genes are TRBV7-6 and TRBJ2-7, with 11 bases fitting TRBD1. This CDR3 comprises 15 residues. Germline lookup yields CDR1 SGHVS and CDR2 FNYEAQ. Trimming removed 5 bases from V and 1 base from J; junction bases left unmatched: 4. The CDR3 region is CASSRTGGQSYEQYF. The CDR3 DNA is TGTGCCAGCAGCCGGACAGGGGGCCAATCCTACGAGCAGTACTTC.

As DNA, the CDR3 is TGTGCCAGTAGTCCGTTGGCGGGTACAGGCTATGAAAAACTGTTTTTT. This translates into CASSPLAGTGYEKLFF. The chain employs TRBV19 and TRBJ1-4, with a tentative D call TRBD1 (5 bases). The CDR3 sequence is 16 residues long. The germline V and J ends were trimmed by 5 bases and 6 bases, with 19 bases remaining between them. Germline V lookup: CDR1 LNHDA, CDR2 SQIVND (reference sequence).

This clone appeared a single time. The chain employs TRBV2 and TRBJ2-6, with D perhaps being TRBD1 or TRBD2 (5 bases each). CDR3 length: 16 residues. V was clipped by 4 bases and J by 1 base, with 11 bases between them. Germline loops: CDR1 SNHLY, CDR2 FYNNEI. The CDR3, as DNA: TGTGCCAGCAGTGGGGGGTTGGGATCTGGGGCCAACGTCCTGACTTTC. It codes for CASSGGLGSGANVLTF.

V usage is TRBV19 and J usage is TRBJ2-7; TRBD1 agrees at 7 bases. Germline loops: CDR1 LNHDA, CDR2 SQIVND (reference sequence). J lost 4 bases, V lost 6 bases, and 9 bases had no gene match. The CDR3 has 14 residues. CDR3 coding DNA: TGTGCCAGTAGCTCGACAGGGAATTGGTACGAGCAGTACTTC. Translation gives CASSSTGNWYEQYF.

The V call is TRBV6-1, the J call TRBJ2-7; the D gene is possibly TRBD1 (5 bases). The CDR3 totals 14 residues. Germline lookup yields CDR1 MNHNS and CDR2 SASEGT. Trimming removed 7 bases from V and 2 bases from J, with 15 bases in between. CDR3 nucleotides: TGTGCCAGCAAGGATACAGGTGGAACCTACGAGCAGTACTTC. It codes for CASKDTGGTYEQYF.

V is TRBV7-6 and J is TRBJ2-5; 7 bases fit TRBD1. Losses at the gene ends were 5 bases for V and 2 bases for J; bases not matched to a gene: 11. The germline CDR1 and CDR2 sequences are SGHVS and FNYEAQ. This CDR3 has 16 amino acids. CDR3 sequence reads: CASSRNSGTVQETQYF. CDR3 sequence (DNA): TGTGCCAGCAGCCGGAACTCCGGGACAGTGCAAGAGACCCAGTACTTC.

This clone occurred a few times. This chain joins TRBV4-2 and TRBJ1-6; 7 bases are shared with TRBD1. V was pared by 2 bases and J by 4 bases, with 2 bases of the junction left unmatched. Germline V gives CDR1 LGHNA, CDR2 YNFKEQ. The CDR3 loop spans 15 amino acids. The CDR3 DNA sequence: TGTGCCAGCAGCCAACCGGGACAGTATAATTCACCCCTCCACTTT. This encodes CASSQPGQYNSPLHF.

This chain joins TRBV5-6 and TRBJ1-3; D unclear. Germline CDR1 reads SGHDT; CDR2 reads YYEEEE. Trimming shortened V by 1 base and J by 0 bases, and 8 bases separated the two germline ends. The CDR3 has 15 residues. For the CDR3, the DNA is TGTGCCAGCAGCTTGTTCGCAGGCTCTGGAAACACCATATATTTT. Its protein is CASSLFAGSGNTIYF.

The chain recombines TRBV28 with TRBJ2-1; 14 bases are shared with TRBD2. The junction had 2 bases not matched to a gene; V was cut back by 3 bases and J by 7 bases. Germline values: CDR1 MDHEN, CDR2 SYDVKM. This CDR3 region has 15 residues. The CDR3 region has the DNA TGTGCCAGCAGTTTGGGACTAGCGGGAGAAAATGAGCAGTTCTTC. Amino acids: CASSLGLAGENEQFF.

This chain links TRBV11-1 with TRBJ2-5, with D perhaps matching TRBD1 (5 bases). With 4 bases removed from V and 5 bases from J, the gap between germline ends came to 14 bases. This CDR3 region has 14 residues. The V gene's germline CDR1 is SGHAT and CDR2 FQDESV (reference sequence). CDR3 residues: CASSSPDSPETQYF. In DNA, the CDR3 is TGTGCCAGCAGCTCCCCTGACAGTCCGGAGACCCAGTACTTC.

The table lists this clone with a count of one. The chain couples TRBV4-3 to TRBJ1-2; 8 bases match TRBD1. Per germline, CDR1 LGHNA and CDR2 YSLEER. CDR3 length: 17 amino acids. V shed 1 base, J shed 4 bases, and the junction held 11 bases outside the gene matches. CDR3 DNA sequence: TGCGCCAGCAGCCAAGGTGTGGGACAGGCCCTCCTCTATGGCTACACCTTC. Amino acids: CASSQGVGQALLYGYTF.

This chain links TRBV5-4 with TRBJ1-2, with 7 bases fitting TRBD1. This CDR3 has 16 amino acids. CDR1 and CDR2 (germline): SGHNT, YYREEE (reference sequence). Losses at the gene ends were 5 bases for V and 0 bases for J; bases not matched to a gene: 10. The CDR3 sequence is CASRGRGPQANYGYTF. The DNA for the CDR3 is TGTGCCAGCAGGGGGAGGGGGCCTCAAGCTAACTATGGCTACACCTTC.

The CDR3 region has the DNA TGTGCCAGCAGCTTATTAGTGGGTTTCCCCTACGAGCAGTACTTC. Translated, it gives CASSLLVGFPYEQYF. The chain uses TRBV7-2 and TRBJ2-7; D call uncertain. V lost 2 bases, J lost 2 bases, and 13 bases lay in between. The CDR3 runs to 15 residues. Germline V lookup: CDR1 SGHTA, CDR2 FQGNSA.

The chain combines TRBV28 with TRBJ2-2, with D tentatively TRBD1 (6 bases). V was cut by 2 bases and J by 7 bases, with 20 bases left in between. The CDR3 is 17 amino acids. The germline gives CDR1 MDHEN, CDR2 SYDVKM. Here the CDR3 reads CASSLGSGQYSGGELFF. CDR3 nucleotide sequence: TGTGCCAGCAGTTTAGGATCTGGACAGTATTCGGGCGGGGAGCTGTTTTTT.

The rearrangement links TRBV6-6 to TRBJ1-6, with TRBD1 identical over 11 bases. The CDR3 is 15 amino acids. V shed 4 bases and J 8 bases; nucleotides not matched to a gene: 4. In germline, CDR1 is MNHNY, CDR2 SVGAGI (reference sequence). The chain's CDR3 is CASSSGQGADSPLHF. The CDR3 DNA reads as TGTGCCAGCAGTTCAGGACAGGGGGCGGATTCACCCCTCCACTTT.

The chain carries TRBV28 and TRBJ2-7, with D possibly TRBD1 on 5 matching bases. Germline CDR1 reads MDHEN; CDR2 reads SYDVKM. The CDR3 totals 13 residues. Trimming pared 2 bases from V and 6 bases from J, leaving 11 bases between. The CDR3 reads CASSLRQSSEQYF. In DNA form, the CDR3 reads TGTGCCAGCAGTTTACGACAGTCCAGCGAGCAGTACTTC.

This rearrangement joins TRBV5-1 to TRBJ2-5; D remains ambiguous. The CDR3 length is 15 residues. V lost 4 bases and J 4 bases, leaving 17 bases between the germline ends. Germline V CDR1 and CDR2: SGHRS, YFSETQ. CDR3 bases: TGCGCCAGCAGCACTCTAGGAGAGATTGGAGAGACCCAGTACTTC. It translates to CASSTLGEIGETQYF.